Sequencing of this T cell receptor (beta chain) was carried out in a study of blood T cells in healthy people across ages. Study-wide points: TCR beta diversity per million T cells fell roughly linearly with age.

CDR1 SQVTM and CDR2 ANQGSEA come from the germline V gene. The CDR3 totals 12 residues. Trimming removed 3 bases at V and 4 bases at J, with 9 bases between. Alongside a J-beta primer mix, a sample-barcoded 5' primer served in a second PCR lasting about 7 to 12 cycles. Through a template-switch adaptor with 12 random nucleotides, each cDNA molecule received a tag. Each single sample gave us at least 2.5 million CDR3-containing paired-end reads. TCRdb redid the calling of the 5' RACE reads with MiXCR, one entry per CDR3 protein. The repertoire holds 700,000 or so distinct CDR3 sequences, roughly 41% seen once, with 30% in the top ten. This clonotype was observed a handful of times. The antigen is not known.

The sample was blood. The source is a man older than 75 in good health. The chain has TRBV29-1 and TRBJ2-5, with D maybe TRBD2 (5 bases). CDR3 sequence reads: CSVEGDRETQYF. The CDR3 DNA reads as TGCAGCGTTGAGGGAGATCGAGAGACCCAGTACTTC.